Listed below are T cell receptor beta chains from one sample, sequenced in a study of blood T cells in healthy people across ages. Each CDR3 protein gets one entry after TCRdb re-called the 5' RACE reads with MiXCR. The data contain about 1,800,000 distinct CDR3 sequences, 25% to 30% of them singletons. Sequencing used blood. These receptors originate from a woman aged 30 to 39 in good health. Each CDR3 is given with its conserved first and last residue. Fields, in order: clone size, J gene, V gene, D gene, CDR3 protein, CDR3 DNA. The D gene is left open where the match is weak. Only part of the rows carry a size: once, few, many, or a class if the clone is expanded.

>NA|TRBJ1-6|TRBV3-1|TRBD1
CASSQDRQGRVNSPLHF
TGTGCCAGCAGCCAAGATCGACAGGGTAGAGTTAATTCACCCCTCCACTTT
>NA|TRBJ2-7|TRBV7-9|NA
CASSLAEGPNYEQYF
TGTGCCAGCAGCTTAGCGGAGGGACCGAATTACGAGCAGTACTTC
>NA|TRBJ2-7|TRBV7-2|NA
CASSLSGRGDYEQYF
TGTGCCAGCAGCTTATCCGGGAGAGGGGACTACGAGCAGTACTTC
>many|TRBJ2-5|TRBV6-1|TRBD2
CASSQPLSLAGGGETQYF
TGTGCCAGCAGCCAGCCACTCTCCCTAGCGGGAGGCGGAGAGACCCAGTACTTC
>few|TRBJ2-3|TRBV12-3/TRBV12-4|NA
CASSLGIPSTDTQYF
TGTGCCAGCAGTTTGGGCATCCCTAGCACAGATACGCAGTATTTT
>few|TRBJ1-2|TRBV30|NA
CAWRDSFRGYGYTF
TGTGCCTGGAGGGACAGTTTTAGAGGTTATGGCTACACCTTC
>NA|TRBJ2-7|TRBV7-6|TRBD2
CASSSSSGRLNPCNEQYF
TGTGCCAGCAGCAGCTCTAGCGGGAGGCTGAATCCCTGCAATGAGCAGTACTTC
>few|TRBJ2-7|TRBV11-2|TRBD1
CASSLNPGQGSPYEQYF
TGTGCCAGCAGCTTAAACCCCGGACAGGGGAGCCCCTACGAGCAGTACTTC
>few|TRBJ2-6|TRBV10-2|NA
CASSGSAGANVLTF
TGCGCCAGCTCAGGTTCAGCAGGGGCCAACGTCCTGACTTTC
>NA|TRBJ1-2|TRBV12-3/TRBV12-4|NA
CANSLDPPRTRANGYTF
TGTGCCAACAGTTTAGATCCCCCCAGGACCCGCGCCAATGGCTACACCTTC
>NA|TRBJ1-4|TRBV7-3|NA
CASSPRDGYNEKLFF
TGTGCCAGCAGCCCGAGGGACGGATATAATGAAAAACTGTTTTTT
>NA|TRBJ1-1|TRBV11-3|NA
CASSSGGRESFF
TGTGCCAGCAGTTCCGGGGGCCGTGAATCTTTCTTT
>NA|TRBJ1-5|TRBV9|NA
CASLPGGGNQPQHF
TGTGCCAGCTTACCGGGAGGCGGCAATCAGCCCCAGCATTTT
>NA|TRBJ2-5|TRBV6-2/TRBV6-3|NA
CASTNLRTQYF
TGTGCCAGCACCAACCTTAGGACCCAGTACTTC
>many|TRBJ2-7|TRBV5-1|NA
CASSSGDSRGEQYF
TGCGCCAGCAGCTCGGGAGACAGTAGGGGCGAGCAGTACTTC
>few|TRBJ2-7|TRBV6-2/TRBV6-3|TRBD2
CASSKRASGTAYEQYF
TGTGCCAGCAGTAAACGAGCTAGCGGGACCGCCTACGAGCAGTACTTC
>NA|TRBJ2-7|TRBV11-2|TRBD1
CASSPRGTGGAYEQYF
TGTGCCAGCTCCCCCAGAGGGACAGGGGGGGCCTACGAGCAGTACTTC
>few|TRBJ2-3|TRBV20-1|NA
CSARGRGLRITDTQYF
TGCAGTGCTAGGGGGCGGGGGCTCCGGATCACAGATACGCAGTATTTT
>NA|TRBJ1-2|TRBV20-1|NA
CSAQGLSNYGYTF
TGCAGTGCTCAAGGGTTATCTAACTATGGCTACACCTTC
>few|TRBJ2-7|TRBV27|NA
CASSLGASNEQYF
TGTGCCAGCAGTTTGGGGGCATCTAACGAGCAGTACTTC
>many|TRBJ1-1|TRBV12-3/TRBV12-4|NA
CASSSGRGTEAFF
TGTGCCAGCAGTTCAGGGAGGGGTACTGAAGCTTTCTTT
>few|TRBJ2-7|TRBV10-3|TRBD1
CAISEKTGVVYEQYF
TGTGCCATCAGTGAGAAGACAGGGGTCGTCTACGAGCAGTACTTC
>few|TRBJ2-7|TRBV5-1|TRBD2
CASSLVTSGEQYF
TGCGCCAGCAGCTTGGTAACTAGCGGCGAGCAGTACTTC
>few|TRBJ2-5|TRBV7-2|NA
CASSLGDGVGQYF
TGTGCCAGCAGCTTAGGGGATGGCGTAGGGCAGTACTTC
>few|TRBJ2-1|TRBV9|TRBD2
CASSVSTSSNNEQFF
TGTGCCAGCAGCGTTTCGACTAGCAGCAACAATGAGCAGTTCTTC
>NA|TRBJ1-2|TRBV7-2|TRBD1
CASSLRDRGENYGYTF
TGTGCCAGCAGCCTCCGGGACAGGGGGGAGAACTATGGCTACACCTTC
>few|TRBJ2-7|TRBV7-2|NA
CASSFGRGVYEQYF
TGTGCCAGCAGCTTCGGACGAGGGGTTTACGAGCAGTACTTC
>few|TRBJ2-6|TRBV6-5|TRBD2
CASSSLWGGGKPSGANVLTF
TGTGCCAGCAGTTCCCTTTGGGGCGGGGGTAAGCCCTCTGGGGCCAACGTCCTGACTTTC
>NA|TRBJ2-1|TRBV3-1|TRBD2
CASSERGSRDNEQFF
TGTGCCAGCAGCGAGCGGGGGTCACGTGACAATGAGCAGTTCTTC
>NA|TRBJ1-4|TRBV20-1|TRBD1
CSAQGGRTGGMEEKLFF
TGCAGTGCCCAAGGTGGGCGGACAGGGGGGATGGAGGAAAAACTGTTTTTT
>NA|TRBJ2-3|TRBV12-3/TRBV12-4|NA
CASSLAGRLDTQYF
TGTGCCAGCAGTTTAGCAGGACGATTAGATACGCAGTATTTT
>NA|TRBJ2-5|TRBV20-1|TRBD2
CSAPGLGGVQETQYF
TGCAGTGCGCCGGGACTAGGGGGGGTTCAAGAGACCCAGTACTTC
>NA|TRBJ2-6|TRBV6-1|TRBD1
CASRAGGSGANVRTF
TGCGCCAGCAGGGCAGGGGGCTCTGGGGCCAACGTCCGGACTTTC
>NA|TRBJ2-3|TRBV29-1|NA
CSSLRGDTDTQYF
TGCAGCTCCCTCAGGGGAGACACAGATACGCAGTATTTT
>NA|TRBJ2-4|TRBV29-1|TRBD1
CSAATTGANIQYF
TGCAGCGCCGCCACGACAGGGGCAAACATTCAGTACTTC
>NA|TRBJ2-3|TRBV28|NA
CASSLYGSTDTQYF
TGTGCCAGCAGTTTATACGGCAGCACAGATACGCAGTATTTT
>NA|TRBJ2-4|TRBV30|TRBD2
CAWSPPTERGNQYF
TGTGCCTGGAGTCCCCCTACTGAGCGGGGCAACCAGTACTTC
>NA|TRBJ1-2|TRBV6-5|NA
CASSSSPGDGYTF
TGTGCCAGCAGTTCCTCCCCTGGGGATGGCTACACCTTC
>NA|TRBJ1-1|TRBV25-1|NA
CASTQEGLAEAFF
TGTGCCAGCACTCAGGAGGGCCTCGCTGAAGCTTTCTTT
>few|TRBJ2-2|TRBV29-1|NA
CSGTQGLNTGELFF
TGCAGCGGTACACAGGGCCTGAACACCGGGGAGCTGTTTTTT
>NA|TRBJ1-2|TRBV20-1|NA
CSARDEGSGYGYTF
TGCAGTGCTAGAGATGAGGGTTCGGGCTATGGCTACACCTTC
>few|TRBJ1-2|TRBV12-3/TRBV12-4|NA
CASTVGGLGVYGYTF
TGTGCCAGCACCGTGGGGGGGCTTGGGGTGTATGGCTACACCTTC
>NA|TRBJ2-7|TRBV12-3/TRBV12-4|NA
CASRLSGPAYEQYF
TGTGCCAGCAGGCTCTCAGGACCAGCCTACGAGCAGTACTTC